The T cell receptor (beta chain) described here comes from a study of OX40 agonist ivuxolimab in advanced cancers. Whole-study context: Subjects had a mean age of about 65 years, with a range of roughly 20 to 79; just over 80% were male.

The CDR3 sequence is 18 residues long. V was shortened by 4 bases and J by 0 bases, with 22 bases between the two germline ends. CDR1 is LNHNV, CDR2 YYDKDF, per germline (reference sequence). The method was immunoSEQ multiplex PCR; TCRdb's version includes in-frame clones alone and lacks a portion of them. This sample carries roughly 53,000 clones, over 90% of them seen once, and the ten largest clones take 15% to 20%. V and J are TRBV15 and TRBJ2-7, with a possible D match to TRBD2 (5 bases). The receptor comes from an adult with an advanced solid tumor such as melanoma, head and neck, liver or kidney cancer. The sample consisted of CD4+ or CD8+ T cells sorted from blood, taken in a trial of the OX40 agonist ivuxolimab. The CDR3 reads CATSNEGFRSDTSYEQYF. DNA for the CDR3: TGTGCCACCAGCAATGAGGGATTTAGAAGCGATACCTCCTACGAGCAGTACTTC.